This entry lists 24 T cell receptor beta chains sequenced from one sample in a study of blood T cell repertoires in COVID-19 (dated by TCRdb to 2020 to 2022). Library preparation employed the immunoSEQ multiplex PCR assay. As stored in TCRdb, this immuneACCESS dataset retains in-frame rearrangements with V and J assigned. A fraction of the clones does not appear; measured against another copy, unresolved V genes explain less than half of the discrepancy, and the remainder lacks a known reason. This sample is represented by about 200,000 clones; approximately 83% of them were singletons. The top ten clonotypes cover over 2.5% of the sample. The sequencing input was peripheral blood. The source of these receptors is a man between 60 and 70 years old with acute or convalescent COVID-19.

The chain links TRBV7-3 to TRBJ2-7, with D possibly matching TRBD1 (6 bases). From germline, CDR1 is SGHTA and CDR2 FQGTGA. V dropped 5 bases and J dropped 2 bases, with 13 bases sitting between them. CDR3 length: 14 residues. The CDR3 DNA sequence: TGTGCCAGCAGCATGACAGGTTCCCCCTACGAGCAGTACTTC. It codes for CASSMTGSPYEQYF.

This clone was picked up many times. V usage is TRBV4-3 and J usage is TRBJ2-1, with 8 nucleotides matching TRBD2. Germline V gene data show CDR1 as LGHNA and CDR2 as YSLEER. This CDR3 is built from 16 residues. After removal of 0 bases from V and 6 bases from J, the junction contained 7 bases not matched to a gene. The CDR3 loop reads CASSQEQAGRANEQFF. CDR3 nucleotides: TGCGCCAGCAGCCAAGAGCAAGCCGGGAGGGCCAATGAGCAGTTCTTC.

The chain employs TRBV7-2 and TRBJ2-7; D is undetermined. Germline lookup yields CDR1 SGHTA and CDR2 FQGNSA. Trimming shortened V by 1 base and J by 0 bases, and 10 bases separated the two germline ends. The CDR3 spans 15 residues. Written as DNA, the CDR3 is TGTGCCAGCAGCTTAGGGGCGAGTAGCTCCTACGAGCAGTACTTC. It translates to CASSLGASSSYEQYF.

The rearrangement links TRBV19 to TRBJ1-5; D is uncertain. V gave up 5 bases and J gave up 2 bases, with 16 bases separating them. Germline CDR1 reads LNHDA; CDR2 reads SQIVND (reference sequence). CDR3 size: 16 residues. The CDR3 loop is CASSFKRSPGNQPQHF. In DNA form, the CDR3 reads TGTGCCAGTAGTTTCAAGAGAAGCCCCGGCAATCAGCCCCAGCATTTT.

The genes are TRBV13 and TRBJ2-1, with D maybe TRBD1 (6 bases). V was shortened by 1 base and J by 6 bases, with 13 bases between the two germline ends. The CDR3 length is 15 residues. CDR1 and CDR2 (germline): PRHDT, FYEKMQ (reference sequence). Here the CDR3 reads CASSLAWGTPNEQFF. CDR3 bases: TGTGCCAGCAGCTTAGCCTGGGGGACACCCAATGAGCAGTTCTTC.

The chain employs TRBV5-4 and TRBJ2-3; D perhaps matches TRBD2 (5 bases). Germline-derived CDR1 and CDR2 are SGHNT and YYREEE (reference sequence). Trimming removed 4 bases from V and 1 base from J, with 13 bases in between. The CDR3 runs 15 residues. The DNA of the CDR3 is TGTGCCAGCAGCCCTGGCGGGCTCGGCACAGATACGCAGTATTTT. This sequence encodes CASSPGGLGTDTQYF.

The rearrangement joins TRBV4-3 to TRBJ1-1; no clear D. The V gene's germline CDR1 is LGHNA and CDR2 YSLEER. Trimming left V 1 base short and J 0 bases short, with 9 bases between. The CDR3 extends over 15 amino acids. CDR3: CASSQGIGLNTEAFF. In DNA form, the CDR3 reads TGCGCCAGCAGCCAAGGTATTGGGCTGAACACTGAAGCTTTCTTT.

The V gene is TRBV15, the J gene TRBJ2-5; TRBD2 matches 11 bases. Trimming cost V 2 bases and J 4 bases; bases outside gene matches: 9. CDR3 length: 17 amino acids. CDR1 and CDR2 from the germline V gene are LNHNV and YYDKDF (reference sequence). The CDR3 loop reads CATSRSPLAGELETQYF. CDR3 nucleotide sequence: TGTGCCACCAGCAGATCTCCACTAGCGGGAGAGTTAGAGACCCAGTACTTC.

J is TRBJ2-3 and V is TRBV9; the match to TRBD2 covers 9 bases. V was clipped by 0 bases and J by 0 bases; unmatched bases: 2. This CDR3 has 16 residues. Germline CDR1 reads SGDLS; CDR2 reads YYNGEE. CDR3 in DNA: TGTGCCAGCAGCGTAGTTGCGGGAGGGAGCACAGATACGCAGTATTTT. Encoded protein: CASSVVAGGSTDTQYF. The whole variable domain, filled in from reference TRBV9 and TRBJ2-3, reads DSGVTQTPKHLITATGQRVTLRCSPRSGDLSVYWYQQSLDQGLQFLIQYYNGEERAKGNILERFSAQQFPDLHSELNLSSLELGDSALYFCASSVVAGGSTDTQYFGPGTRLTVL.

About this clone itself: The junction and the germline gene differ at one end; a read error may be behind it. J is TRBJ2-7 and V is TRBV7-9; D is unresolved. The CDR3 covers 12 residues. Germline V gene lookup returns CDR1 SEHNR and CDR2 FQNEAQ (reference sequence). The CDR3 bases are TGTGCCAGCAGCTTAGGGTTGGCTGCTCCGCTTTTC. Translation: CASSLGLAAPLF.

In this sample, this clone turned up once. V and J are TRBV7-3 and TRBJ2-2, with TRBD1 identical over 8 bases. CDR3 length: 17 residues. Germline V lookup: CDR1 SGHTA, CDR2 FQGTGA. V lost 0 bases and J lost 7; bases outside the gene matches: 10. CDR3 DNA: TGTGCCAGCAGCTTAACTGAATGGACAGGGTTAGGCGGGGAGCTGTTTTTT. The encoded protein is CASSLTEWTGLGGELFF.

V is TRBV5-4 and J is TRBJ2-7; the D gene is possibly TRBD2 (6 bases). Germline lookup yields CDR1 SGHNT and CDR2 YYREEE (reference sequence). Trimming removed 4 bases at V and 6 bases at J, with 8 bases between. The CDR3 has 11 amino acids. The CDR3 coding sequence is TGTGCCAGCAGCCGGGACTCCGAGCAGTACTTC. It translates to CASSRDSEQYF.

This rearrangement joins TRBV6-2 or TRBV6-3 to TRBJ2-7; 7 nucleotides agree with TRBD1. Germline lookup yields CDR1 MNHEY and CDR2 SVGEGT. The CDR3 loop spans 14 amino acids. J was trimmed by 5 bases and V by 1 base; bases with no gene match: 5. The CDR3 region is CASSYFRTGHEQYF. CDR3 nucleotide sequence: TGTGCCAGCAGTTACTTCAGGACAGGTCACGAGCAGTACTTC.

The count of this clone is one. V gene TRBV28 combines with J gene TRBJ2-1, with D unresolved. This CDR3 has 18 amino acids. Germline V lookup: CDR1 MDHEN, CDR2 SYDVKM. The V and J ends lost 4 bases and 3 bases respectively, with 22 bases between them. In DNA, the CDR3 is TGTGCCAGCAGTTCCCCCTTCACGGCAGGCCCAGGCTACAATGAGCAGTTCTTC. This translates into CASSSPFTAGPGYNEQFF.

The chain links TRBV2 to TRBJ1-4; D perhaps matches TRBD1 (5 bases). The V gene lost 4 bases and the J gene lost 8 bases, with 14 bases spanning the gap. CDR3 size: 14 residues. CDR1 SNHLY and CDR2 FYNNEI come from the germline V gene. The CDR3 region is CASSVGGREEKLFF. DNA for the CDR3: TGTGCCAGCAGTGTCGGGGGTCGGGAGGAAAAACTGTTTTTT.

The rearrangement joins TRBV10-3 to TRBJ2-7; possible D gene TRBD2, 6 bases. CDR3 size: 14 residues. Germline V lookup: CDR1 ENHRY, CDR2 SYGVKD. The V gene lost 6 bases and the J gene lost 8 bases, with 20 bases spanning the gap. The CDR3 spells CAIRGEGLGEKQYF. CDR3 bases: TGTGCCATCAGGGGAGAGGGACTTGGTGAGAAGCAGTACTTC.

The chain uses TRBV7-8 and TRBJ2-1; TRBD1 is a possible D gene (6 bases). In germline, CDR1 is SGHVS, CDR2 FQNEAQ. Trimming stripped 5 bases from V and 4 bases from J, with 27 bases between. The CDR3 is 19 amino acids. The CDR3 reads CASSAQPYREQDLYNEQFF. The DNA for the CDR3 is TGTGCCAGCAGCGCCCAGCCCTACAGGGAGCAAGATCTTTACAATGAGCAGTTCTTC.

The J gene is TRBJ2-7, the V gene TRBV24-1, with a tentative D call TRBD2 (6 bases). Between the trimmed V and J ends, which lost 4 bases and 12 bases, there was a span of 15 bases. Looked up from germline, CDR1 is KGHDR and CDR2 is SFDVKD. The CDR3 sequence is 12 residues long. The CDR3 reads CATSDLYGGLYF. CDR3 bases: TGTGCCACCAGTGACCTCTATGGGGGGTTGTACTTC.

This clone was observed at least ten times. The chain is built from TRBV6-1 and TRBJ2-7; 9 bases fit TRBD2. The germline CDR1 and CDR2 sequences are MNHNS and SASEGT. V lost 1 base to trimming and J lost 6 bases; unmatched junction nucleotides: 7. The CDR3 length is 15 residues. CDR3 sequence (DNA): TGTGCCAGCAGTGAAGGAAATAGCGGGAGTCGCGAGCAGTACTTC. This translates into CASSEGNSGSREQYF.

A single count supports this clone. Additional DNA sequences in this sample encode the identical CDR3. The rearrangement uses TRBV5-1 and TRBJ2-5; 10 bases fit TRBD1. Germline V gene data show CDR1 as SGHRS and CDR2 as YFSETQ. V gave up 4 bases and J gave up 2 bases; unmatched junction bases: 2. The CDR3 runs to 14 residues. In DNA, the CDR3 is TGCGCCAGCAGCCCGGACAGGGGGCAAGAGACCCAGTACTTC. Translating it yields CASSPDRGQETQYF. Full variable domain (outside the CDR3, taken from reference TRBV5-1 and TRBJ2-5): KAGVTQTPRYLIKTRGQQVTLSCSPISGHRSVSWYQQTPGQGLQFLFEYFSETQRNKGNFPGRFSGRQFSNSRSEMNVSTLELGDSALYLCASSPDRGQETQYFGPGTRLLVL.

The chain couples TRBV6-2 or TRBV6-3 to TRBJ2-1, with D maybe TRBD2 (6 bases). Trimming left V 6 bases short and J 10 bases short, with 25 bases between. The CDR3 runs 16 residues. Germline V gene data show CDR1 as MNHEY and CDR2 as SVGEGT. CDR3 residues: CASSLNPGTPTAEQFF. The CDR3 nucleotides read TGTGCCAGCAGCCTGAACCCCGGGACTCCTACGGCGGAGCAGTTCTTC.

CDR3 protein: CASSRLVGSFTDTQYF. CDR3 coding DNA: TGCGCCAGCAGCAGACTCGTCGGGAGTTTCACAGATACGCAGTATTTT. The rearrangement joins TRBV4-1 to TRBJ2-3; the D gene is possibly TRBD2 (6 bases). Germline values: CDR1 MGHRA, CDR2 YSYEKL. Trimming took off 5 bases at V and 2 bases at J, with 17 bases between the two ends. The CDR3 is 16 residues long.

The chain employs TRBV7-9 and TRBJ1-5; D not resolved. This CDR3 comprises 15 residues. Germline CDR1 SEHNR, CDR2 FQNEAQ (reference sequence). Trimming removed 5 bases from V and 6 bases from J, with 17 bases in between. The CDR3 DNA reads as TGTGCCAGCAGCCCGAGGGAGGGAAACGGTCAGCCCCAGCATTTT. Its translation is CASSPREGNGQPQHF.

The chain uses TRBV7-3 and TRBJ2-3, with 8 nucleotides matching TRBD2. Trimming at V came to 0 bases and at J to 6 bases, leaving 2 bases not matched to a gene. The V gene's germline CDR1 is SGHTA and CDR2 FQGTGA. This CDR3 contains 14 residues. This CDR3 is CASSLTAGEDTQYF. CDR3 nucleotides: TGTGCCAGCAGCTTAACAGCGGGAGAGGATACGCAGTATTTT.